This T cell receptor (beta chain) was identified during a study of blood T cells in healthy people across ages (dated by TCRdb to 2014 to 2015). About the study as a whole: Template switching captured roughly one uniquely barcoded TCR beta cDNA molecule per two T cells in model experiments. Donors were grouped into four age groups: young (average about 15 years), middle-aged (39), aged (around 62) and long-lived (approximately 81). Age-related changes in TCR beta repertoire diversity were measured in the study by deep sequencing normalized with unique cDNA molecular identifiers. To avoid experimental bias, donors of different ages were spread randomly across the sequencing lanes. Two additional independent replicas of 1 million unique cDNA reads from the same blood draw were analyzed for two donors (one aged 18 to 30 and one aged 80 or older).

Receptor amplification or capture employed 5' RACE. The second PCR ran for about 6 to 11 cycles and used a J-beta primer mix along with a sample-barcoded 5' primer. A unique molecular identifier was introduced onto each TCR beta cDNA molecule by a template-switch 5' adaptor carrying 12 random nucleotides. At least 2.5 million CDR3-containing paired-end reads were obtained from each sample. All of the RNA was converted into first-strand cDNA using the Mint cDNA synthesis kit, with a TRBC-specific oligonucleotide serving as the primer. Following uracil-DNA glycosylase treatment, all cDNA underwent a first 18-cycle PCR with the universal primers M1SS and BC2_uni_R. Processing in the source paper ran as follows. For normalization, 1 million high-quality reads, each with a distinct molecular identifier, were randomly selected from each sample. Instead of being binned into consensus sequences, reads that shared molecular identifiers were thrown out. MiTCR, set to a Q25 quality threshold and the strictest error-elimination algorithm, was used for CDR3 identification, clonotype clustering and error correction. A nonparametric unseen species model with Euler transformation was used to estimate lower-bound total TCR beta diversity. TCRdb redid the processing of the public reads, applying fastp at Q25 and MiXCR, and retained in-frame beta chains. Here each entry gathers all rows of one CDR3 protein and keeps the most common genes and DNA. Clone size and V and J calls follow TCRdb, not the original study. This sample holds approximately 1,700,000 distinct CDR3 sequences; 39% were observed only once. Jointly, the top ten make up roughly 23% of the sample.

In regard to this clonotype: This receptor's antigen is unknown. Base qualities were left out, and no much larger clone turns up one base away.

The donors were roughly 39 Caucasian individuals from Russia, aged roughly 6 to 100 years, who were systemically healthy. Each donor gave about 9.2 milliliters of peripheral blood, drawn into EDTA-treated Vacutainer tubes. Ficoll-Paque density-gradient centrifugation was used to isolate PBMCs, with at least 6.5 million per sample. Trizol reagent was used to extract total RNA from PBMCs, with at least 5.5 micrograms per sample. For every donor, an aliquot of PBMCs went through flow cytometry to measure the percentages of naive CD45RAhigh/CD27high T cells. Study-level results and caveats: Observed TCR beta diversity correlated strongly with the percentage of naive T cells measured by flow cytometry. As age increased, observed TCR beta diversity per million T cells dropped in a roughly linear way, and a significant reduction was already evident by age approximately 40. Estimates of total diversity from one million sequenced T cells were regarded as lower bounds and underestimates. Because donor CMV infection status was unknown, age-related changes in expanded clonotypes were potentially confounded. Because profiling used bulk unsorted PBMCs, naive and antigen-experienced compartments could not be compared conclusively. Compared with the aged group, more naive CD4+ T cells, fewer expanded clones and increased TCR diversity were shown by the long-lived group, suggesting age selection.

V lost 7 bases and J lost 2 bases, and the count of bases not matched to a germline gene is 6. As encoded in the germline V gene (reference sequence), CDR1 is MNHEY while CDR2 is SMNVEV. The CDR3 starts with the cysteine, ends with the phenylalanine, and has 15 residues. The entry retains the CDR3 DNA only, 45 bases that are in frame from base 1. The specimen was blood. The sequence derives from a human donor in good health. The sequence is built from TRBV27 and TRBJ2-1; 9 nucleotides in the junction match TRBD1. The DNA is as follows: TGTGCCAGCACCTTAGGGGACAGGGCCTACAATGAGCAGTTCTTC. Its protein is CASTLGDRAYNEQFF.